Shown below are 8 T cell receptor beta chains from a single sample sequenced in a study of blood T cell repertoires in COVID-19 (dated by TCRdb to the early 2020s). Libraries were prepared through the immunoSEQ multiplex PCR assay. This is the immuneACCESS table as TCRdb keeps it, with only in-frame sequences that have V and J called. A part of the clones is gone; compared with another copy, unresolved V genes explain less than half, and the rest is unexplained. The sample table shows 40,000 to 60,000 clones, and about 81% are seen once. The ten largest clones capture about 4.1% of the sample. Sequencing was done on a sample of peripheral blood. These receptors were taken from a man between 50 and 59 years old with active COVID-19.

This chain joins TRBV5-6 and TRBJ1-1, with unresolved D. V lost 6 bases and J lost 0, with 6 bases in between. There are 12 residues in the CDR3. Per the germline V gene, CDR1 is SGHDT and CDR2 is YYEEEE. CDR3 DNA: TGTGCCAGCACTGACATGAACACTGAAGCTTTCTTT. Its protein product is CASTDMNTEAFF. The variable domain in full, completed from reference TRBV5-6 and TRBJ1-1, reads DAGVTQSPTHLIKTRGQQVTLRCSPKSGHDTVSWYQQALGQGPQFIFQYYEEEERQRGNFPDRFSGHQFPNYSSELNVNALLLGDSALYLCASTDMNTEAFFGQGTRLTVV.

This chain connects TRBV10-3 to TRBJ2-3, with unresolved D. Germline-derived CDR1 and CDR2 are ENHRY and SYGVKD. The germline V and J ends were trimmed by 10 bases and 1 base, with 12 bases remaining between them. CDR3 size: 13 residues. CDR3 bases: TGTGCCACTGACTCCTGGGGCACAGATACGCAGTATTTT. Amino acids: CATDSWGTDTQYF.

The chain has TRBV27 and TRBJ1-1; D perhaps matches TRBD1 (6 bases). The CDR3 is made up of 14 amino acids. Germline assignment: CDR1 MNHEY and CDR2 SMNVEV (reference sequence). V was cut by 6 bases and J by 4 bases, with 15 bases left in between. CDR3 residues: CASSEDRGGTEAFF. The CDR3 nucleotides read TGTGCCAGCAGCGAAGACAGAGGGGGCACTGAAGCTTTCTTT.

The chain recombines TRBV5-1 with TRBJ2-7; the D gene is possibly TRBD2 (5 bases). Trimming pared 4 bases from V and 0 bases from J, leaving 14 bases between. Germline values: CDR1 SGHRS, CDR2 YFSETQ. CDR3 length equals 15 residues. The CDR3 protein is CASSQIRAGSYEQYF. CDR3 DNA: TGCGCCAGCAGCCAAATACGGGCGGGCTCCTACGAGCAGTACTTC.

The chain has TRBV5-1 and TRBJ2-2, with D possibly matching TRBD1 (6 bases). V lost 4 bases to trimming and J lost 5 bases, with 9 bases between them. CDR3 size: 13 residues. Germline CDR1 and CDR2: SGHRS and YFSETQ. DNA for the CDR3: TGCGCCAGCAGCAACAGGGTAACCGGGGAGCTGTTTTTT. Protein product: CASSNRVTGELFF.

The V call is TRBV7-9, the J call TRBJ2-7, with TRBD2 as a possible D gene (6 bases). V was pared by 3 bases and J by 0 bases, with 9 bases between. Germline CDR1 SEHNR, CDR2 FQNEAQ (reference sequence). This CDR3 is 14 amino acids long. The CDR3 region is CASSLGLDSYEQYF. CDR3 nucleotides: TGTGCCAGCAGCTTGGGACTGGACTCCTACGAGCAGTACTTC.

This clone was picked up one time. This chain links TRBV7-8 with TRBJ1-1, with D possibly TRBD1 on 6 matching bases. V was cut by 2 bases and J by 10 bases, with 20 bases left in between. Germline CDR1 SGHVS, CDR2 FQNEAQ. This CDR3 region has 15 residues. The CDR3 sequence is CASSLLRGSKRGAFF. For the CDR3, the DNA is TGTGCCAGCAGCTTACTAAGGGGGTCTAAAAGGGGAGCTTTCTTT.

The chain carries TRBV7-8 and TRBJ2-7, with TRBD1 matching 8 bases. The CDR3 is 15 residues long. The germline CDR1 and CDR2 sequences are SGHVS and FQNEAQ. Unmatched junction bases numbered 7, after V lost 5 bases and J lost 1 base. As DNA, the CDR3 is TGTGCCAGCAGCACGTGGGACAGGCCTTCCTACGAGCAGTACTTC. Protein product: CASSTWDRPSYEQYF.